The following is a TCR beta chain sequence with its context. Its antigen is not known. The data were obtained in a study of blood T cells in healthy people across ages. General study findings and limits: Samples with more naive T cells showed higher observed beta diversity. The donors' CMV status was not determined, possibly confounding changes in expanded clonotypes. No conclusive comparison of naive versus antigen-experienced cells was possible with unsorted PBMCs.

The draw of peripheral blood yielded ten milliliters from each donor. Then a second PCR, running about 7 to 11 cycles, was carried out with a sample-barcoded 5' primer and a J-beta primer mix. TCRdb fed the 5' RACE reads into MiXCR, producing one record per CDR3 protein. The sample shows around 1,000,000 distinct CDR3 sequences, around two fifths of them seen only once. V was pared by 0 bases and J by 12 bases, with 14 bases between. The germline gives CDR1 MNHEY, CDR2 SMNVEV (reference sequence). The CDR3 has 13 amino acids. V is TRBV27 and J is TRBJ1-1; D gene ambiguous. This sequence was found in a young man in good health. The sample consisted of blood. The CDR3 loop reads CASSLSNSSQTFF. In DNA, the CDR3 is TGTGCCAGCAGTTTATCGAATTCTAGCCAAACTTTCTTT.